What follows are 5 T cell receptor beta chains derived from one specimen sequenced in a study of cytomegalovirus exposure and HLA in healthy donors. The PCR employed 60 Vbeta primers together with 13 Jbeta primers. Only in-frame clones appear in the TCRdb table, and some are missing; sequencing was by immunoSEQ multiplex PCR. The table has about 130,000 clones, about 85% seen once. Sample: PBMCs. These receptors all come from a boy between 10 and 17 years old in good health and CMV-seronegative.

The chain links TRBV27 to TRBJ2-1; D gene uncertain. V lost 7 bases and J 10 bases, leaving 20 bases between the germline ends. CDR1 is MNHEY, CDR2 SMNVEV, per germline (reference sequence). The length of the CDR3 is 14 residues. The DNA of the CDR3 is TGTGCCAGCAAAGAAATTAACTCCCCATACGAGCAGTTCTTC. This gives the protein CASKEINSPYEQFF.

The chain has TRBV4-3 and TRBJ2-7, with 11 bases fitting TRBD2. Germline CDR1 LGHNA, CDR2 YSLEER. Losses at the gene ends were 4 bases for V and 3 bases for J; bases not matched to a gene: 5. This CDR3 spans 15 amino acids. For the CDR3, the DNA is TGCGCCAGCAGCCGAGTACTAGCGGGGGACTACGAGCAGTACTTC. It yields the protein CASSRVLAGDYEQYF.

The chain joins TRBV6-1 to TRBJ2-2, with TRBD2 as a possible D gene (6 bases). V dropped 10 bases and J dropped 2 bases, with 14 bases sitting between them. CDR1 is MNHNS and CDR2 is SASEGT in the germline V gene. This CDR3 has 14 residues. CDR3 amino acids: CATRDLSNTGELFF. The CDR3 DNA follows: TGTGCCACCAGGGACTTGTCAAACACCGGGGAGCTGTTTTTT.

V usage is TRBV27 and J usage is TRBJ2-7, with 10 bases matching TRBD1. Germline V gives CDR1 MNHEY, CDR2 SMNVEV (reference sequence). V lost 3 bases, J lost 3 bases, and 14 bases stayed unmatched. The CDR3 length is 18 residues. The CDR3 nucleotides read TGTGCCAGCAGTTTTTATCCGCGACCGGGACAGGGGATCTACGAGCAGTACTTC. Its translation is CASSFYPRPGQGIYEQYF.

This clone came up once. The chain carries TRBV7-3 and TRBJ2-3; D call uncertain. The V gene's germline CDR1 is SGHTA and CDR2 FQGTGA. V dropped 6 bases and J dropped 4 bases, with 17 bases sitting between them. This CDR3 is 15 amino acids long. This CDR3 is CASRLSGAVADTQYF. In DNA, the CDR3 is TGTGCCAGCAGGCTGAGTGGAGCTGTCGCAGATACGCAGTATTTT.